This TCR beta chain was identified in a study of T cell responses to AZD1222 COVID-19 vaccine. Points on this clone: The antigen remains undetermined.

Study findings and constraints: Repertoire samples came only from after the peak T cell response.

This CDR3 is 15 amino acids long. Germline-derived CDR1 and CDR2 are SGHAT and FQNNGV. Trimming pared 3 bases from V and 1 base from J, leaving 10 bases between. Measured with immunoSEQ multiplex PCR; TCRdb has only the in-frame clones, and not every one. The sample lists some 150,000 clones; around nine tenths were seen once. The gene calls are TRBV11-2 and TRBJ1-3, with a weak D call TRBD1 (6 bases). The clonotype comes from an adult who received the AZD1222 COVID-19 vaccine. This specimen was peripheral blood, taken 28 days after the second AZD1222 dose. In nucleotides, the CDR3 is TGTGCCAGCAGCTTCGTTCAGGGGTCTGGAAACACCATATATTTT. The encoded protein is CASSFVQGSGNTIYF.